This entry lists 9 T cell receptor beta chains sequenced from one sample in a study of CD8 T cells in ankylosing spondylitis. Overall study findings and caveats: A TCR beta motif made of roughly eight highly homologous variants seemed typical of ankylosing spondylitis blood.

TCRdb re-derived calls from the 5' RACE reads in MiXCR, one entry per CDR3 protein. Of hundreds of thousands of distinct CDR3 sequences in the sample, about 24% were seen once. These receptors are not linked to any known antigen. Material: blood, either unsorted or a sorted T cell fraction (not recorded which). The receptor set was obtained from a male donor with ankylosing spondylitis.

The CDR3 DNA sequence: TGCAGTGCGGAAGAACCAGGGACTTCTACCAAAAACATTCAGTACTTC. This gives the protein CSAEEPGTSTKNIQYF. The chain links TRBV20-1 to TRBJ2-4, with a weak D call TRBD2 (6 bases). Germline assignment: CDR1 DFQATT and CDR2 SNEGSKA (reference sequence). V lost 6 bases and J lost 2, with 20 bases in between. CDR3 length equals 16 residues.

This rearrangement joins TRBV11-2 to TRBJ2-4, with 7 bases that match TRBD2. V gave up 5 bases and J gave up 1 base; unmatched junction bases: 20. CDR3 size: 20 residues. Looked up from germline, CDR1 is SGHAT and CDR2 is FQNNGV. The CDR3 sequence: CASSPGGGRTLAGAKNIQYF. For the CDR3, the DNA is TGTGCCAGCAGCCCCGGAGGCGGGAGAACACTAGCCGGGGCCAAAAACATTCAGTACTTC.

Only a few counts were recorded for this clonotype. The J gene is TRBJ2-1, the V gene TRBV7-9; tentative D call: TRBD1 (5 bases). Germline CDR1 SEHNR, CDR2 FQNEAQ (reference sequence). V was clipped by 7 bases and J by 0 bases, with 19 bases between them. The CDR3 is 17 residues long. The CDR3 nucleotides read TGTGCCAGCACCCAAAGGACACCAGTTAACTCCTACAATGAGCAGTTCTTC. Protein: CASTQRTPVNSYNEQFF.

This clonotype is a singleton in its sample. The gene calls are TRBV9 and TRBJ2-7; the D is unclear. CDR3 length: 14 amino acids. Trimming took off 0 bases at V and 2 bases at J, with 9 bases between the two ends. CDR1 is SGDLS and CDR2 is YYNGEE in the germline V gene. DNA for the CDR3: TGTGCCAGCAGCGTAGAAACGGCCCCCTACGAGCAGTACTTC. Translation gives CASSVETAPYEQYF.

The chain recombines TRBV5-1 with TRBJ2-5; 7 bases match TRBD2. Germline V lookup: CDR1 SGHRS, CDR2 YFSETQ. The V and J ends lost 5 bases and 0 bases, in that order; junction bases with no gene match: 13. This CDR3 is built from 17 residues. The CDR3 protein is CASSKPRDYLYQETQYF. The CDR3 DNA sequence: TGCGCCAGCAGTAAACCCCGGGACTACTTATACCAAGAGACCCAGTACTTC.

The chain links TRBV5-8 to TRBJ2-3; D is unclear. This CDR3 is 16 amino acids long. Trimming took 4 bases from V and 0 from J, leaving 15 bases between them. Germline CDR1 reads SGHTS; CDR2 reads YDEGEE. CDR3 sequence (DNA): TGTGCCAGCAGCCGTAGAGGCACACCCAGCACAGATACGCAGTATTTT. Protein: CASSRRGTPSTDTQYF.

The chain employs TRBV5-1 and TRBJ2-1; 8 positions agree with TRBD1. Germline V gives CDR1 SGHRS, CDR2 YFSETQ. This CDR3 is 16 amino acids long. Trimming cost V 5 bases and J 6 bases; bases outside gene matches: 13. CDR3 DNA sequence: TGCGCCAGCAGTTCGCAGGGGGCGGAGGTTAGCAATGAGCAGTTCTTC. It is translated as CASSSQGAEVSNEQFF.

The CDR3 spells CASSAQVPGPQYF. CDR3 DNA: TGCGCCAGCAGTGCCCAGGTCCCGGGGCCCCAGTACTTC. The rearrangement joins TRBV10-2 to TRBJ2-5; either TRBD1 or TRBD2 may fit D (5 bases each). The CDR3 runs to 13 residues. Looked up from germline, CDR1 is WSHSY and CDR2 is SAAADI. Trimming stripped 4 bases from V and 9 bases from J, with 15 bases between.

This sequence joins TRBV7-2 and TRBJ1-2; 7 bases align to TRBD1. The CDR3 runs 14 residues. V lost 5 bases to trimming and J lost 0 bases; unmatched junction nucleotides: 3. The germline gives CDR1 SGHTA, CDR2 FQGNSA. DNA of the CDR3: TGTGCCAGCAGCCGGACAGGCCCTAACTATGGCTACACCTTC. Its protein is CASSRTGPNYGYTF.